The clone carrying this TCR beta chain was recorded at least ten times. What it binds is not known. Arm-PCR with iRepertoire HTBI primers amplified the CDR3 regions for these TCR beta libraries. TCRdb analysed the multiplex PCR reads with MiXCR anew, one entry per CDR3 protein. The table lists approximately 500,000 distinct CDR3 sequences, roughly 21% of them singletons. The sample originates from a study of regulatory T cells in long-lasting Graves disease. Turning to the study itself: By definition, persistent Graves' disease involved antithyroid drugs for over 5 years alongside positive TSH receptor antibodies. General study results and limits: Relative to newly diagnosed Graves' patients, persistent ones had lower TCR diversity. Rather than thyroid tissue, only peripheral blood underwent study. A greater number of public clonotypes (fewer than 3,000) was shared by persistent patients than by new patients (just over 950).

As for time point: persistent/refractory GD, antithyroid drugs over 5 years with positive TRAb. Generation of the TCR library employed RNA extracted from PBMCs. The V end was cut by 7 bases, the J end by 8 bases, with 15 bases between. The CDR3 runs to 12 residues. Germline V lookup: CDR1 SGHRS, CDR2 YFSETQ. Material: peripheral blood mononuclear cells (PBMCs), obtained when the disease was refractory, from a patient treated with antithyroid drugs. This clonotype originated in a female donor with Graves disease. V usage is TRBV5-1 and J usage is TRBJ1-1, with D maybe TRBD1 (5 bases). The CDR3, as DNA: TGCGCCAGCCGCCTAGGATGGGGGGAAGCTTTCTTT. Protein: CASRLGWGEAFF.